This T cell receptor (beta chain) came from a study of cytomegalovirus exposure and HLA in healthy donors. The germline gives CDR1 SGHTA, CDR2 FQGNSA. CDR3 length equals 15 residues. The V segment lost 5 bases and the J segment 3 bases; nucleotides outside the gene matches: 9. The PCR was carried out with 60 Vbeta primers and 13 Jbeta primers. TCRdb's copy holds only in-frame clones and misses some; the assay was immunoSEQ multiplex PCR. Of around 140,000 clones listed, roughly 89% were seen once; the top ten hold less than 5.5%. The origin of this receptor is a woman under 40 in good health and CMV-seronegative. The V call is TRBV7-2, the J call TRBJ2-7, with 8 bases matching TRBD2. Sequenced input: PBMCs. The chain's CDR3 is CASSPGLAGGYEQYF. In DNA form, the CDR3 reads TGTGCCAGCAGCCCCGGTTTGGCGGGGGGCTACGAGCAGTACTTC.